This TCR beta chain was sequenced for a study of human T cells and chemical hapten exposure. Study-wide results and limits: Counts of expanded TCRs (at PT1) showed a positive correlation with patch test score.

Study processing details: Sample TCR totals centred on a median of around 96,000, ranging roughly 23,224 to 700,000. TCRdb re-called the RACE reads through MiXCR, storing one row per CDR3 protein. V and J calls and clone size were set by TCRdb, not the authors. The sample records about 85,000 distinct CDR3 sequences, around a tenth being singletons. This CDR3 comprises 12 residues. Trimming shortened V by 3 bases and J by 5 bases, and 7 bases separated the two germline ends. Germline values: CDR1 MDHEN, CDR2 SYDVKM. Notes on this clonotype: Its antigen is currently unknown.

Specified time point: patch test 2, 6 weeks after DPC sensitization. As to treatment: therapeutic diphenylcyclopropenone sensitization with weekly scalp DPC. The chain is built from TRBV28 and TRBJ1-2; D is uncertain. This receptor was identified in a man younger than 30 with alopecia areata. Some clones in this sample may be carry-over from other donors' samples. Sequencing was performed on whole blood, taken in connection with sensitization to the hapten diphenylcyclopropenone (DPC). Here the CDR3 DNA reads TGTGCCAGCAGTTTGGTAGATTATGGCTACACCTTC. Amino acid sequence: CASSLVDYGYTF.